This section outlines one T cell receptor (beta chain) sequence together with its context. How the authors handled the data: For nucleated cells, counts were estimated from reference gene primer amplification. The protocol was immunoSEQ multiplex PCR, while the TCRdb copy is restricted to in-frame clones and leaves out a portion. The V and J calls and clone size were taken over from that table, and D and trimming were inferred from the DNA. This table holds approximately 93,000 clones, 86% found once. This sample was included in a study of blood T cell repertoires in COVID-19. On the study more broadly: Samples taken during acute and convalescent COVID-19 were collected in the United States, Italy and Spain. Sources were T cells, B-cell-depleted T cells, or PBMCs; the material itself was cDNA or gDNA.

CDR3 length: 13 residues. Per the germline V gene, CDR1 is MNHEY and CDR2 is SVGAGI. V was cut by 9 bases and J by 7 bases, with 13 bases left in between. The chain is built from TRBV6-5 and TRBJ1-6; tentatively, D is TRBD1 (6 bases). The source material was peripheral blood. This sequence was found in a man in his forties or fifties with active or convalescent COVID-19. The CDR3 loop reads CASYRAENSPLHF. The CDR3 region has the DNA TGTGCCAGTTACAGGGCAGAAAATTCACCCCTCCACTTT.